This TCR beta chain was sequenced for a study of blood T cell repertoires in COVID-19. Per the germline V gene, CDR1 is MNHEY and CDR2 is SVGAGI. The V and J ends lost 4 bases and 3 bases, in that order; junction bases with no gene match: 1. The CDR3 extends over 15 amino acids. The data were produced by immunoSEQ multiplex PCR, yet TCRdb's version contains in-frame clones alone and is incomplete. The data show 220,000 or so clones, around 90% seen once. Sequenced material: PBMCs or T cells enriched from blood (not recorded which). The receptor comes from a woman aged 50 to 65 with acute COVID-19. The chain couples TRBV6-5 to TRBJ2-3; 13 nucleotides line up with TRBD2. The CDR3 DNA follows: TGTGCCAGCAGTTCGGGACTAGCGGGGACAGATACGCAGTATTTT. Translation gives CASSSGLAGTDTQYF.